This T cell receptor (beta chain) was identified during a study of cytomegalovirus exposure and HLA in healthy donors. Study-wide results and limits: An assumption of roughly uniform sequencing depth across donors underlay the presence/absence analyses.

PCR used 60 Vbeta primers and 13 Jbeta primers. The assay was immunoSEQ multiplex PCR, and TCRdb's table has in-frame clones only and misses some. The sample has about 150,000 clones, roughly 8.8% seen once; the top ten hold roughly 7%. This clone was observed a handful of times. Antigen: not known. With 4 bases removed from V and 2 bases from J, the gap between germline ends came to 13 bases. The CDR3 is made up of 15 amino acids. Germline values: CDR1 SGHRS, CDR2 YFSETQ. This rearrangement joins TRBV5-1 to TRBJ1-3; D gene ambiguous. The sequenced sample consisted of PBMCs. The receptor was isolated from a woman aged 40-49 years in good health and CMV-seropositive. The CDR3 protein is CASSPREGAGNTIYF. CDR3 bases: TGCGCCAGCAGCCCCCGCGAGGGAGCTGGAAACACCATATATTTT.